This TCR beta chain was identified during a study of blood T cells in healthy people across ages. CDR1 is SQVTM and CDR2 is ANQGSEA in the germline V gene. The J segment lost 0 bases and the V segment lost 7 bases, leaving 7 bases of the junction unmatched. This CDR3 spans 14 amino acids. Together with a sample-barcoded 5' primer, a J-beta primer mix was included in a second PCR lasting about 7 to 11 cycles. Every single cDNA molecule received a tag from a template-switch adaptor with 12 random nucleotides. MiXCR, applied by TCRdb to the 5' RACE reads, yields one record per CDR3 protein. The data show roughly 680,000 distinct CDR3 sequences, around 45% seen once.

This TCR was sampled from a woman in her fifties or sixties in good health. Sequencing was performed on blood. J is TRBJ2-7 and V is TRBV29-1, with 9 bases that match TRBD2. The CDR3 region has the DNA TGCAGCGGCAGAGATAGCGGGAGCTCCTACGAGCAGTACTTC. Its translation: CSGRDSGSSYEQYF.